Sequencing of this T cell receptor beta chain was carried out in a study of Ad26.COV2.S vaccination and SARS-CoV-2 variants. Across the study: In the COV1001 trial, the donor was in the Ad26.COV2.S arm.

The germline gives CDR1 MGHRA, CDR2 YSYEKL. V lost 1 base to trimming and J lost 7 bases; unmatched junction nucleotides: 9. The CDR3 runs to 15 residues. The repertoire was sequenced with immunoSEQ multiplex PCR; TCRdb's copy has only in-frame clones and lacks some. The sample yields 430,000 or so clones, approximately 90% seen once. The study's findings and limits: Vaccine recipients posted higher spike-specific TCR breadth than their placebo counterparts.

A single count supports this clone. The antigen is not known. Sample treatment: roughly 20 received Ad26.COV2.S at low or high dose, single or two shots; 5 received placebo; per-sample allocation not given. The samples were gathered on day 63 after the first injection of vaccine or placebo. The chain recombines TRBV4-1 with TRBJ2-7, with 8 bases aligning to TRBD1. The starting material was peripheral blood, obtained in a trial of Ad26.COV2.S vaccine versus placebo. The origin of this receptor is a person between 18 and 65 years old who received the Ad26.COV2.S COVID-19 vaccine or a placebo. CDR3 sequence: CASSQVGQGKEEQYF. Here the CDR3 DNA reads TGCGCCAGCAGCCAAGTAGGACAGGGTAAGGAGGAGCAGTACTTC.